A single sample is the source of the 18 T cell receptor beta chains below, sequenced in a study of sequential checkpoint blockade in melanoma. The data were produced by immunoSEQ multiplex PCR, yet TCRdb's version contains in-frame clones alone and is incomplete. The table includes about 20,000 clones, 75% to 85% detected once. Treatment of the sample: randomized to nivolumab then ipilimumab (arm A) or the reverse (arm B). The sample here was CD8+ T cells sorted from blood (inferred from file names), taken from a patient given nivolumab and ipilimumab in sequence. These receptor sequences come from a human donor with melanoma.

With regard to this clone: This CDR3 is also generated by other DNA sequences in the sample. The chain links TRBV4-2 to TRBJ1-1, with a possible D match to TRBD1 (5 bases). The CDR3 runs 18 residues. Germline values: CDR1 LGHNA, CDR2 YNFKEQ. V was clipped by 1 base and J by 0 bases, with 18 bases between them. The CDR3 DNA follows: TGTGCCAGCAGCCAAGGGAATTCAGGGCCGATGGTGAACACTGAAGCTTTCTTT. This gives the protein CASSQGNSGPMVNTEAFF.

V and J are TRBV5-1 and TRBJ2-5, with D unresolved. In germline, CDR1 is SGHRS, CDR2 YFSETQ. The V and J ends lost 5 bases and 2 bases respectively, with 13 bases between them. CDR3 length: 14 amino acids. CDR3 protein: CASRGEAAQETQYF. The DNA for the CDR3 is TGCGCCAGCAGAGGCGAGGCAGCACAAGAGACCCAGTACTTC.

The chain combines TRBV27 with TRBJ1-5; TRBD1 agrees at 11 bases. The J segment lost 7 bases and the V segment lost 1 base, leaving 15 bases of the junction unmatched. This CDR3 spans 19 amino acids. CDR1 is MNHEY and CDR2 is SMNVEV in the germline V gene (reference sequence). The CDR3 is CASSLWGGGTGGGNQPQHF. DNA for the CDR3: TGTGCCAGCAGTTTATGGGGTGGGGGGACAGGGGGAGGAAACCAGCCCCAGCATTTT.

This rearrangement joins TRBV4-1 to TRBJ2-1, with 7 bases aligning to TRBD2. The CDR3 sequence is 16 residues long. With 3 bases clipped from V and 0 bases from J, the junction kept 5 bases outside the gene matches. Germline values: CDR1 MGHRA, CDR2 YSYEKL. In nucleotides, the CDR3 is TGCGCCAGCAGCCAGGGTGGGACTACCTCCTACAATGAGCAGTTCTTC. Translation: CASSQGGTTSYNEQFF.

The chain carries TRBV9 and TRBJ1-1; D unresolved. The CDR3 is 13 amino acids. The germline gives CDR1 SGDLS, CDR2 YYNGEE. Deletions cut 2 bases from V and 4 bases from J, with 9 bases between. CDR3 region: CASSVWAGTEAFF. The CDR3 coding sequence is TGTGCCAGCAGCGTTTGGGCCGGCACTGAAGCTTTCTTT.

The CDR3, as DNA: TGTGCCAGCAGCACCCGACTAGAGGAAGATACGCAGTATTTT. Encoded protein: CASSTRLEEDTQYF. The genes are TRBV9 and TRBJ2-3; D may be TRBD2 (6 bases). Trimming pared 4 bases from V and 5 bases from J, leaving 14 bases between. The germline V gene encodes CDR1 SGDLS and CDR2 YYNGEE. The CDR3 sequence is 14 residues long.

The CDR3 region has the DNA TGTGCCAGCAGCGAGGGCTCGAATCAGCCCCAGCATTTT. It codes for CASSEGSNQPQHF. The chain links TRBV7-8 to TRBJ1-5; the D is unclear. V lost 5 bases to trimming and J lost 4 bases, with 9 bases between them. Per germline, CDR1 SGHVS and CDR2 FQNEAQ. The CDR3 sequence is 13 residues long.

The chain links TRBV27 to TRBJ2-4; 9 bases match TRBD2. Germline CDR1 MNHEY, CDR2 SMNVEV (reference sequence). Trimming at V came to 5 bases and at J to 0 bases, leaving 5 bases not matched to a gene. The CDR3 totals 16 residues. CDR3 protein: CASSRGGALAKNIQYF. DNA of the CDR3: TGTGCCAGCAGTCGCGGGGGGGCCTTAGCCAAAAACATTCAGTACTTC.

The V call is TRBV19, the J call TRBJ2-7; 10 nucleotides align to TRBD1. The germline V gene has CDR1 LNHDA and CDR2 SQIVND (reference sequence). The CDR3 has 16 amino acids. V shed 1 base and J 2 bases; nucleotides not matched to a gene: 5. The chain's CDR3 is CASSIVGTGATYEQYF. In DNA, the CDR3 is TGTGCCAGTAGTATAGTTGGGACAGGGGCTACCTACGAGCAGTACTTC.

The chain has TRBV6-5 and TRBJ2-3, with D possibly matching TRBD2 (5 bases). CDR1 MNHEY and CDR2 SVGAGI come from the germline V gene. The length of the CDR3 is 16 residues. Trimming shortened V by 3 bases and J by 5 bases, and 18 bases separated the two germline ends. CDR3 coding DNA: TGTGCCAGCAGTTATCGTGCCTCCGGGGAGCAAGATACGCAGTATTTT. As protein: CASSYRASGEQDTQYF.

The chain employs TRBV29-1 and TRBJ1-2; D uncertain. CDR1 is SQVTM, CDR2 ANQGSEA, per germline. CDR3 length equals 12 residues. V was clipped by 1 base and J by 2 bases, with 5 bases between them. CDR3 DNA sequence: TGCAGCGTTGAAGCAGGAAACTATGGCTACACCTTC. It is translated as CSVEAGNYGYTF.

This clone occurred once. The chain has TRBV28 and TRBJ2-7; D perhaps matches TRBD1 (6 bases). Trimming shortened V by 2 bases and J by 0 bases, and 17 bases separated the two germline ends. CDR3 size: 17 residues. CDR1 is MDHEN, CDR2 SYDVKM, per germline. The CDR3: CASSLRGQLKSSYEQYF. The CDR3 region has the DNA TGTGCCAGCAGTTTACGCGGACAGTTGAAGAGCTCCTACGAGCAGTACTTC.

This clone was seen just once. The V gene is TRBV28, the J gene TRBJ1-1; tentative D call: TRBD1 (6 bases). V was clipped by 6 bases and J by 4 bases, with 15 bases between them. In germline, CDR1 is MDHEN, CDR2 SYDVKM. This CDR3 has 14 amino acids. The CDR3 nucleotides read TGTGCCAGCAGAGCAGGGGTGGGGAGCACTGAAGCTTTCTTT. Translating gives CASRAGVGSTEAFF. Filled out from reference TRBV28 and TRBJ1-1, the complete variable domain reads DVKVTQSSRYLVKRTGEKVFLECVQDMDHENMFWYRQDPGLGLRLIYFSYDVKMKEKGDIPEGYSVSREKKERFSLILESASTNQTSMYLCASRAGVGSTEAFFGQGTRLTVV.

The V call is TRBV13, the J call TRBJ1-5; no firm D call. The CDR3 loop spans 15 amino acids. Per germline, CDR1 PRHDT and CDR2 FYEKMQ (reference sequence). The ends were cut back, 2 bases at V and 5 bases at J, with 13 bases in the middle. DNA for the CDR3: TGTGCCAGCAGCTTATCAGGCTCCAGGCATCAGCCCCAGCATTTT. It specifies CASSLSGSRHQPQHF.

In DNA, the CDR3 is TGTGCCAGCAGTTTAAAGAGGACAGCGTTCTACAATGAGCAGTTCTTC. Translation: CASSLKRTAFYNEQFF. V usage is TRBV28 and J usage is TRBJ2-1; D is possibly TRBD1 (6 bases). The germline gives CDR1 MDHEN, CDR2 SYDVKM. CDR3 size: 16 residues. V was pared by 2 bases and J by 3 bases, with 14 bases between.

This chain joins TRBV7-8 and TRBJ2-5, with 7 positions matching TRBD1. This CDR3 comprises 12 residues. The germline CDR1 and CDR2 sequences are SGHVS and FQNEAQ. V was clipped by 5 bases and J by 11 bases; unmatched bases: 8. In nucleotides, the CDR3 is TGTGCCAGCAGCCCACAGGGGTGGTTGCAGTACTTC. Encoded protein: CASSPQGWLQYF.

This CDR3 reads CASSIKGLTEAFF. The CDR3 DNA follows: TGTGCCAGCAGTATAAAAGGACTTACTGAAGCTTTCTTT. The chain couples TRBV27 to TRBJ1-1; D unresolved. Trimming took 5 bases from V and 5 from J, leaving 12 bases between them. The CDR3 contains 13 residues. Germline V gene lookup returns CDR1 MNHEY and CDR2 SMNVEV (reference sequence).

This chain links TRBV28 with TRBJ2-5; 11 nucleotides agree with TRBD2. CDR1 and CDR2 (germline): MDHEN, SYDVKM. Losses at the gene ends were 2 bases for V and 3 bases for J; bases not matched to a gene: 8. CDR3 size: 17 residues. CDR3 amino acids: CASSLNPLLAGEETQYF. The CDR3 DNA follows: TGTGCCAGCAGTTTAAATCCTCTACTAGCGGGGGAAGAGACCCAGTACTTC. The full variable domain, its missing parts supplied by reference TRBV28 and TRBJ2-5, is DVKVTQSSRYLVKRTGEKVFLECVQDMDHENMFWYRQDPGLGLRLIYFSYDVKMKEKGDIPEGYSVSREKKERFSLILESASTNQTSMYLCASSLNPLLAGEETQYFGPGTRLLVL.